The 16 T cell receptor beta chains reported below all come from one sample, sequenced in a study of radiation and T cells in renal cell carcinoma. Regarding time point: blood 2 weeks post-SBRT. This sample's treatment: 15 Gy SBRT to primary tumor, nephrectomy 4 weeks later. The data were produced by immunoSEQ multiplex PCR, yet TCRdb's version contains in-frame clones alone and is incomplete. The sample lists about 150,000 clones, over 80% occurring once. This sample comprised blood, obtained from a patient whose treatment included radiotherapy and nephrectomy. These receptors came from a woman in her forties or fifties with renal cell carcinoma.

This chain links TRBV9 with TRBJ1-2; 7 bases line up with TRBD1. Germline values: CDR1 SGDLS, CDR2 YYNGEE. The CDR3 covers 14 residues. J lost 4 bases, V lost 4 bases, and 7 bases had no gene match. CDR3 nucleotides: TGTGCCAGCAGCCGAACCGGGACAGTCTATGGCTACACCTTC. Translation gives CASSRTGTVYGYTF. The variable domain in full, with the rest retrieved from reference TRBV9 and TRBJ1-2, is DSGVTQTPKHLITATGQRVTLRCSPRSGDLSVYWYQQSLDQGLQFLIQYYNGEERAKGNILERFSAQQFPDLHSELNLSSLELGDSALYFCASSRTGTVYGYTFGSGTRLTVV.

This chain links TRBV12-1 with TRBJ2-1. TRBV12-1 is a pseudogene. This CDR3 comprises 11 residues. In DNA, the CDR3 is TGTGCCAGCAGCGGTGGGGTATTGCAGTTCTTC. Amino acid sequence: CASSGGVLQFF.

The chain links TRBV2 to TRBJ2-3, with D possibly matching TRBD2 (5 bases). The CDR3 spans 13 residues. Germline loops: CDR1 SNHLY, CDR2 FYNNEI. The V and J ends lost 4 bases and 5 bases respectively, with 10 bases between them. The CDR3 region has the DNA TGTGCCAGCAGTGTCCTAGGAGGAGATACGCAGTATTTT. Its protein is CASSVLGGDTQYF.

The J gene is TRBJ1-2, the V gene TRBV5-6; D unclear. Germline CDR1 reads SGHDT; CDR2 reads YYEEEE. Trimming stripped 4 bases from V and 5 bases from J, with 12 bases between. CDR3 length equals 13 residues. The CDR3 sequence: CASSPTFGYGYTF. The CDR3 DNA follows: TGTGCCAGCAGCCCAACCTTCGGGTATGGCTACACCTTC.

The genes are TRBV6-6 and TRBJ1-2; tentatively, D is TRBD1 (5 bases). The V end was cut by 9 bases, the J end by 4 bases, with 12 bases between. CDR3 length: 12 amino acids. Per the germline V gene, CDR1 is MNHNY and CDR2 is SVGAGI (reference sequence). The CDR3, as DNA: TGTGCCAGTACCACAGGTAGCTATGGCTACACCTTC. It codes for CASTTGSYGYTF.

The chain uses TRBV15 and TRBJ1-4, with D maybe TRBD1 (6 bases). Germline-derived CDR1 and CDR2 are LNHNV and YYDKDF (reference sequence). V lost 1 base, J lost 7 bases, and 13 bases lay in between. The CDR3 is 15 residues long. This CDR3 reads CATSRGTVSFEKLFF. The CDR3 DNA reads TGTGCCACCAGCAGAGGGACAGTCTCCTTTGAAAAACTGTTTTTT.

The genes are TRBV6-5 and TRBJ1-1; a weak D match, TRBD1 (6 bases). With 5 bases removed from V and 11 bases from J, the gap between germline ends came to 15 bases. Per germline, CDR1 MNHEY and CDR2 SVGAGI. The CDR3 totals 12 residues. The CDR3 loop reads CASSGRGGKAFF. CDR3 in DNA: TGTGCCAGCAGTGGAAGGGGGGGTAAGGCTTTCTTT.

The chain employs TRBV7-8 and TRBJ1-3, with 9 bases lining up with TRBD1. Germline CDR1 and CDR2: SGHVS and FQNEAQ. The CDR3 runs 16 residues. V trimming: 5 bases; J trimming: 2 bases; junction bases outside the gene matches: 7. CDR3 loop: CASSKGTGRAGNTIYF. CDR3 sequence (DNA): TGTGCCAGCAGCAAGGGGACAGGGAGGGCTGGAAACACCATATATTTT.

The CDR3 sequence: CASRPLTEAFF. CDR3 nucleotides: TGTGCCAGCAGGCCCTTGACTGAAGCTTTCTTT. The V gene is TRBV2, the J gene TRBJ1-1; D ambiguous. The V gene lost 6 bases and the J gene lost 5 bases, with 7 bases spanning the gap. The V gene's germline CDR1 is SNHLY and CDR2 FYNNEI. The CDR3 totals 11 residues.

The CDR3 loop is CATSRGLAENTGELFF. The CDR3 region has the DNA TGTGCCACCAGCAGGGGACTAGCGGAGAACACCGGGGAGCTGTTTTTT. This chain links TRBV15 with TRBJ2-2; 11 bases agree with TRBD2. CDR1 and CDR2 from the germline V gene are LNHNV and YYDKDF (reference sequence). This CDR3 has 16 residues. V dropped 3 bases and J dropped 1; count of bases not matched to a gene: 1.

CDR3 in DNA: TGCAGCGTCGGGACCAACGGCGGCTATGGCTACACCTTC. Amino acids: CSVGTNGGYGYTF. The rearrangement links TRBV29-1 to TRBJ1-2; D is perhaps TRBD1 (5 bases). Germline lookup yields CDR1 SQVTM and CDR2 ANQGSEA. This CDR3 region has 13 residues. V was shortened by 6 bases and J by 4 bases, with 15 bases between the two germline ends.

The V and J genes are TRBV6-5 and TRBJ2-7; D not certain. The CDR3 is 13 residues long. Germline assignment: CDR1 MNHEY and CDR2 SVGAGI. The ends were cut back, 2 bases at V and 3 bases at J, with 8 bases in the middle. The CDR3 is CASSYPGGYEQYF. As DNA, the CDR3 is TGTGCCAGCAGTTACCCGGGTGGCTACGAGCAGTACTTC.

This chain uses TRBV29-1 with TRBJ1-3, with a weak D call TRBD1 (5 bases). This CDR3 has 14 residues. Trimming pared 1 base from V and 2 bases from J, leaving 9 bases between. Germline V CDR1 and CDR2: SQVTM, ANQGSEA. In DNA, the CDR3 is TGCAGCGTTGAAGCTGGGGGGGCTGGAAACACCATATATTTT. This codes for CSVEAGGAGNTIYF.

For the CDR3, the DNA is TGTGCCAGCAGCTTAGGGGGGTCTGACTACGAGCAGTACTTC. As protein: CASSLGGSDYEQYF. The rearrangement joins TRBV11-3 to TRBJ2-7; D assignment may be TRBD1 or TRBD2 (5 bases each). From germline, CDR1 is SGHNT and CDR2 YENEEA. Trimming stripped 1 base from V and 3 bases from J, with 10 bases between. The CDR3 length is 14 residues.

This clone was found once. The chain has TRBV25-1 and TRBJ2-7; 10 nucleotides line up with TRBD1. The germline V gene has CDR1 MGHDK and CDR2 SYGVNS. The length of the CDR3 is 15 residues. The V gene end was trimmed by 2 bases and the J gene end by 3 bases; junction bases not matched to a gene: 4. CDR3 protein: CASSEGGTGDYEQYF. The CDR3 DNA sequence: TGTGCCAGCAGTGAAGGTGGGACAGGGGACTACGAGCAGTACTTC.

The chain carries TRBV6-5 and TRBJ2-3; tentative D call: TRBD1 (5 bases). The CDR3 is 14 amino acids. Germline V gene lookup returns CDR1 MNHEY and CDR2 SVGAGI. Trimming stripped 6 bases from V and 0 bases from J, with 10 bases between. The CDR3 DNA reads TGTGCCAGCAGGTTACAGGCTAGCACAGATACGCAGTATTTT. This translates into CASRLQASTDTQYF.